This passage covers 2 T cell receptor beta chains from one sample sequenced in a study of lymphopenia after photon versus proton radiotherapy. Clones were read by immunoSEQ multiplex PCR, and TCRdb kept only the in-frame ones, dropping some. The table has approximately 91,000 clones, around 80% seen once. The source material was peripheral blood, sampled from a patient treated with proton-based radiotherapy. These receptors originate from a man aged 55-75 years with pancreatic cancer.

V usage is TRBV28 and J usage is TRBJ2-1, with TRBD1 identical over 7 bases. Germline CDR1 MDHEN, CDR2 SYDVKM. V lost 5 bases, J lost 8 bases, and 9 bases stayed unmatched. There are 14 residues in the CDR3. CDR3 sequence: CASSVGQRDDEQFF. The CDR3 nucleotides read TGTGCCAGCAGTGTGGGACAGAGGGACGATGAGCAGTTCTTC. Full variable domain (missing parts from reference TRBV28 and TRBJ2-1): DVKVTQSSRYLVKRTGEKVFLECVQDMDHENMFWYRQDPGLGLRLIYFSYDVKMKEKGDIPEGYSVSREKKERFSLILESASTNQTSMYLCASSVGQRDDEQFFGPGTRLTVL.

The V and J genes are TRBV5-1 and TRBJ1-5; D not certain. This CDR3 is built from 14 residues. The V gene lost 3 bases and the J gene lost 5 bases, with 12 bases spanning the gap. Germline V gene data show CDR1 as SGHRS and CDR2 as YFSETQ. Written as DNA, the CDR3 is TGCGCCAGCAGCTCGGGAGGGATCGATCAGCCCCAGCATTTT. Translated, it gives CASSSGGIDQPQHF.